The source of this TCR beta chain is a study of blood T cell repertoires in COVID-19. The wider study: Sites across the United States, Italy and Spain contributed samples from acute and convalescent COVID-19. In each case, the material was cDNA or gDNA derived from T cells, B-cell-depleted T cells, or PBMCs.

Generated by immunoSEQ multiplex PCR, the TCRdb table keeps only in-frame clones and is missing some. The sample yields 250,000 or so clones, around 90% seen once. This clone has only one observation. The clonotype comes from an elderly man with acute or convalescent COVID-19. Source material: peripheral blood.

The DNA for the CDR3 is TGTGCCACCAGCAGAGCCGGGAGCGGGGGCAATCAGCCCCAGCATTTT. Translated: CATSRAGSGGNQPQHF. The chain carries TRBV15 and TRBJ1-5; D is uncertain. Germline V lookup: CDR1 LNHNV, CDR2 YYDKDF (reference sequence). This CDR3 is built from 16 residues. V was trimmed by 1 base and J by 2 bases, leaving 12 bases between them.